This T cell receptor (beta chain) was identified during a study of blood T cell repertoires in COVID-19. Overall study: Material from acute and convalescent COVID-19 was sourced from the United States, Italy and Spain. PBMCs, B-cell-depleted T cells, or T cells were the source of the cDNA or gDNA that made up the material.

Original methodology: Using reference gene primer amplification, nucleated cell counts were estimated. Generated by immunoSEQ multiplex PCR, the TCRdb table keeps only in-frame clones and is missing some. The V and J calls and clone size come from that table; D and trimming were worked out from the DNA. The sample yields about 220,000 clones, roughly 80% seen once. This clone came up a few times. This sequence was found in a human donor in a cohort sampled during active COVID-19. The sequenced material came from peripheral blood.

CDR3 sequence reads: CASSYFTRGGNEQYF. CDR3 nucleotide sequence: TGTGCCAGCAGTTACTTTACTAGAGGAGGGAACGAGCAGTACTTC. The chain combines TRBV6-5 with TRBJ2-7; the D gene is possibly TRBD2 (6 bases). CDR1 and CDR2 from the germline V gene are MNHEY and SVGAGI. V was trimmed by 1 base and J by 5 bases, leaving 15 bases between them. The CDR3 loop spans 15 amino acids.